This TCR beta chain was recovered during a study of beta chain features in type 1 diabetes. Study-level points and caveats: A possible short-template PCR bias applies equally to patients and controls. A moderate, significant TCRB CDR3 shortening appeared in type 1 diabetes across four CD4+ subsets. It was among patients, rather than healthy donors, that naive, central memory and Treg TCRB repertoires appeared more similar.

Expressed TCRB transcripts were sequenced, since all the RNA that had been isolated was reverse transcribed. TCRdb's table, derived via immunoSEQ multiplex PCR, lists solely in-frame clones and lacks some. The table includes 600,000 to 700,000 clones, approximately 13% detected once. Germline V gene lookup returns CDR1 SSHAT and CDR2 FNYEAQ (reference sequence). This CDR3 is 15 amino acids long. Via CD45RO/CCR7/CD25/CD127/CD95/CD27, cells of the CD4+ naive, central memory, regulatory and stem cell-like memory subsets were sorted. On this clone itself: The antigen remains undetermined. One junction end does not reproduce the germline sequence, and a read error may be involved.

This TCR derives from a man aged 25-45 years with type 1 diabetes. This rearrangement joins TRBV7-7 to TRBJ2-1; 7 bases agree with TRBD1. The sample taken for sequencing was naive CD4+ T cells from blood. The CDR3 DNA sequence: TGTGCTAGCAGTCCCAGGGGCAGGGGGTATAATGAGCAGTTCTTC. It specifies CASSPRGRGYNEQFF.